The 8 T cell receptor beta chains reported below all come from one sample, sequenced in a study of T cell repertoires in cytomegalovirus infection. These receptors have no known antigen. TCRdb re-analysed the reads in MiXCR, keeping a single row per CDR3 protein. The data hold fewer than 1,000,000 distinct CDR3 sequences, with around 29% observed a single time. The source material was cultured CD8+ T cells from PBMCs, sampled from culture after CMV antigen stimulation. The receptors stem from a human donor in good health (CMV status not recorded). Some clones in this sample may be carry-over from other donors' samples.

The chain joins TRBV15 to TRBJ2-2, with D perhaps given as TRBD1 or TRBD2 (6 bases each). The CDR3 contains 14 residues. Germline V gene sequence: CDR1 LNHNV, CDR2 YYDKDF (reference sequence). Trimming took off 5 bases at V and 4 bases at J, with 11 bases between the two ends. CDR3 nucleotides: TGTGCCACCAGCTTGGGGGGCCTCACCGGGGAGCTGTTTTTT. Translated: CATSLGGLTGELFF.

The rearrangement links TRBV4-3 to TRBJ2-1, with TRBD2 matching 8 bases. The CDR3 contains 16 residues. V lost 3 bases to trimming and J lost 0 bases; unmatched junction nucleotides: 4. Germline values: CDR1 LGHNA, CDR2 YSLEER. The CDR3 loop is CASSQDSGSSYNEQFF. The CDR3 DNA is TGCGCCAGCAGCCAGGACAGCGGGAGCTCCTACAATGAGCAGTTCTTC.

The chain uses TRBV7-9 and TRBJ2-5, with D perhaps matching TRBD1 or TRBD2 (6 bases each). V was trimmed by 6 bases and J by 5 bases, leaving 19 bases between them. This CDR3 contains 15 residues. Per germline, CDR1 SEHNR and CDR2 FQNEAQ (reference sequence). In nucleotides, the CDR3 is TGTGCCAGCAGAGGGGGGATCACGCTCTTCGAGACCCAGTACTTC. It translates to CASRGGITLFETQYF.

This clonotype was detected only a few times. The chain has TRBV10-3 and TRBJ2-2, with 7 nucleotides matching TRBD1. There are 14 residues in the CDR3. J was trimmed by 0 bases and V by 8 bases; bases with no gene match: 3. The germline V gene encodes CDR1 ENHRY and CDR2 SYGVKD. CDR3: CAIPGTANTGELFF. In DNA form, the CDR3 reads TGTGCCATCCCCGGGACAGCGAACACCGGGGAGCTGTTTTTT.

The chain uses TRBV5-6 and TRBJ1-2; D remains unclear. CDR1 is SGHDT, CDR2 YYEEEE, per germline. The CDR3 contains 15 residues. Trimming stripped 2 bases from V and 0 bases from J, with 11 bases between. CDR3 residues: CASSFRMAPNYGYTF. The CDR3 DNA is TGTGCCAGCAGCTTTAGGATGGCGCCTAACTATGGCTACACCTTC.

V is TRBV18 and J is TRBJ2-3, with D tentatively TRBD1 or TRBD2 (6 bases each). CDR3 size: 16 residues. Between the trimmed V and J ends, which lost 3 bases and 0 bases, there was a span of 13 bases. The germline V gene has CDR1 KGHSH and CDR2 LQKENI. The CDR3 region has the DNA TGTGCCAGCTCACCCCTAGGGGGGAGGAGCACAGATACGCAGTATTTT. Amino acids: CASSPLGGRSTDTQYF.

The rearrangement uses TRBV25-1 and TRBJ1-1; 7 nucleotides align to TRBD1. Looked up from germline, CDR1 is MGHDK and CDR2 is SYGVNS. V shed 0 bases and J 7 bases; nucleotides not matched to a gene: 8. This CDR3 has 15 amino acids. The CDR3 here is CASSEYGQGVVEAFF. The DNA of the CDR3 is TGTGCCAGCAGTGAATACGGGCAGGGGGTGGTTGAAGCTTTCTTT.

The chain couples TRBV24-1 to TRBJ2-2; no reliable D call. CDR3 length: 12 amino acids. Trimming removed 4 bases at V and 5 bases at J, with 4 bases between. From germline, CDR1 is KGHDR and CDR2 SFDVKD. This CDR3 reads CATSERTGELFF. The CDR3 bases are TGTGCCACCAGTGAAAGAACCGGGGAGCTGTTTTTT.